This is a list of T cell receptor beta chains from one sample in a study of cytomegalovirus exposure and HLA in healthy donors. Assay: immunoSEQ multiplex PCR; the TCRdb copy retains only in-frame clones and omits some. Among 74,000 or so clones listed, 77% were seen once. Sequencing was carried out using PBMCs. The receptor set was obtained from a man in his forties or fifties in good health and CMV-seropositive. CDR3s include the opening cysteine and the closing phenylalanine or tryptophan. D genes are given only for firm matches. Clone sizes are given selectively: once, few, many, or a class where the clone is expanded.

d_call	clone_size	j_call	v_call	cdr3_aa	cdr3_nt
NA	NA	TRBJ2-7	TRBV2	CASIRDFTYEQYF	TGTGCCAGCATCCGGGACTTCACCTACGAGCAGTACTTC
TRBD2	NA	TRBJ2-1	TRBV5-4	CASSTSGTSHNEQFF	TGTGCCAGCAGCACTAGCGGGACAAGCCACAATGAGCAGTTCTTC
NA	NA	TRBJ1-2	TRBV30	CAWSYESGVFGYTF	TGTGCCTGGAGTTATGAATCAGGGGTTTTCGGCTACACCTTC
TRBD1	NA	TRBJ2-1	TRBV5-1	CASSLVGTGGLYNEQFF	TGCGCCAGCAGCTTGGTGGGGACAGGGGGCCTATACAATGAGCAGTTCTTC
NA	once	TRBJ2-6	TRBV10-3	CAIRGSVVLTSSGANVLTF	TGTGCCATCCGGGGAAGTGTTGTCCTTACAAGTTCTGGGGCCAACGTCCTGACTTTC
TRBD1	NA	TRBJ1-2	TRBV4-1	CASSPRQGYGYTF	TGCGCCAGCAGCCCTCGACAGGGATATGGCTACACCTTC
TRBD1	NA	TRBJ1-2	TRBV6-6	CASSSLTGTGEGGYTF	TGTGCCAGCAGTTCTCTAACCGGGACAGGGGAGGGGGGCTACACCTTC
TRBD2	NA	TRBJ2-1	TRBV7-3	CASSLIGLADSYNEQFF	TGTGCCAGCAGCCTCATAGGACTAGCGGACTCCTACAATGAGCAGTTCTTC
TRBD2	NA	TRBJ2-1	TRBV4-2	CASSQATSGGYNEQFF	TGTGCCAGCAGCCAAGCAACTAGCGGGGGCTACAATGAGCAGTTCTTC
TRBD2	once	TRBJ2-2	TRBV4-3	CASSRQPASGSTGELFF	TGCGCCAGCAGCCGCCAACCGGCTAGCGGGAGTACCGGGGAGCTGTTTTTT
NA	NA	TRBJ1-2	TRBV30	CAWSAGREYGYTF	TGTGCCTGGAGTGCCGGCAGGGAATATGGCTACACCTTC
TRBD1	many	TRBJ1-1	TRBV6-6	CASRHGTDTEAFF	TGTGCCAGCAGACACGGGACAGACACTGAAGCTTTCTTT
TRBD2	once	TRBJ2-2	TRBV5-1	CASSLGASGNTGELFF	TGCGCCAGCAGCTTGGGGGCTAGCGGGAACACCGGGGAGCTGTTTTTT
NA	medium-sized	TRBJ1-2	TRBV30	CAWRAIVGGGYGYTF	TGTGCCTGGAGAGCGATAGTCGGGGGTGGGTATGGCTACACCTTC
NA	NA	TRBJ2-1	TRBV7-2	CASSFGGQRSSYNEQFF	TGTGCCAGCAGCTTTGGCGGACAGAGAAGCTCCTACAATGAGCAGTTCTTC
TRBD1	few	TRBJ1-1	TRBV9	CASSPRDRYTEAFF	TGTGCCAGCAGCCCGCGGGACAGGTACACTGAAGCTTTCTTT
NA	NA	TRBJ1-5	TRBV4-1	CASSETLGPQHF	TGCGCCAGCAGCGAAACCCTCGGGCCCCAGCATTTT
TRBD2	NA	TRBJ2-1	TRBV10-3	CAISESLLSSGSYNEQFF	TGTGCCATCAGTGAGTCCCTCTTGTCTAGCGGGAGCTACAATGAGCAGTTCTTC
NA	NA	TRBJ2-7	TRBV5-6	CASSLGLVYEQYF	TGTGCCAGCAGCTTGGGACTAGTATACGAGCAGTACTTC
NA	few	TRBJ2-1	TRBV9	CASSVQGSREQFF	TGTGCCAGCAGCGTACAGGGCTCACGGGAGCAGTTCTTC
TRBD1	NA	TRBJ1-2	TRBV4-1	CASSQDTVTGTGGLAGGYTF	TGCGCCAGCAGCCAAGATACCGTTACCGGGACAGGGGGCTTGGCTGGCGGCTACACCTTC
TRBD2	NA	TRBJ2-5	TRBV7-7	CAISRVAGVWETQYF	TGTGCCATCAGCCGAGTAGCGGGAGTATGGGAGACCCAGTACTTC
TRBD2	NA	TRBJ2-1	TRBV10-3	CAISESAGGLSEQFF	TGTGCCATCAGTGAGTCGGCGGGAGGGCTATCTGAGCAGTTCTTC
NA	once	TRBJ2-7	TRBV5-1	CASSLGPLDPSYEQYF	TGCGCCAGCAGCTTGGGCCCGCTAGATCCCTCCTACGAGCAGTACTTC
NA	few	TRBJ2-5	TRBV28	CASSPDRAFPETQYF	TGTGCCAGCAGTCCGGACAGAGCCTTCCCAGAGACCCAGTACTTC
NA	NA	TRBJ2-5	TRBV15	CATSSLVGEQETQYF	TGTGCCACCAGCAGTCTGGTCGGGGAACAAGAGACCCAGTACTTC
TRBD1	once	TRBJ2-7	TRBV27	CASSSDRVRYEQYF	TGTGCCAGCAGTTCCGACAGGGTTCGGTACGAGCAGTACTTC
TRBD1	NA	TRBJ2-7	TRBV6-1	CASSTTGDGYEQYF	TGTGCCAGCAGCACGACAGGGGACGGTTACGAGCAGTACTTC
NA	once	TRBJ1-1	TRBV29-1	CSVESGSTEAFF	TGCAGCGTTGAGTCCGGGAGCACTGAAGCTTTCTTT
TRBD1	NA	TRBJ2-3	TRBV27	CASSPGTGHQPTDTQYF	TGTGCCAGCAGTCCCGGGACAGGGCACCAACCCACAGATACGCAGTATTTT
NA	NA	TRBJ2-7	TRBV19	CASSAGSYEQYF	TGTGCCAGTAGTGCAGGCTCCTACGAGCAGTACTTC
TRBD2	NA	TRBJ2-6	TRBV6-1	CASRELPGLTRSGANVLTF	TGTGCCAGCAGAGAATTACCGGGACTAACCCGCTCTGGGGCCAACGTCCTGACTTTC